The present TCR beta chain was sequenced within a study of cytomegalovirus exposure and HLA in healthy donors. Germline loops: CDR1 SGHVS, CDR2 FQNEAQ. The CDR3 is made up of 15 amino acids. Trimming left V 5 bases short and J 7 bases short, with 15 bases between. The study, taken as a whole, reports: Among TCR beta chains of equal frequency, HLA-associated ones were more clonally expanded in a later analysis. Investigators reported approximately 150 TCR beta chains as tied to cytomegalovirus. TCR beta sequences numbering 15,000 to 20,000 were associated with HLA alleles at 0.05 false discovery rate in a later analysis.

This clone occurred a few times. What it recognizes is unknown. PCR was performed using 60 Vbeta and 13 Jbeta primers. Produced via immunoSEQ multiplex PCR; TCRdb's table is partial and in-frame only. The table lists 50,000 or so clones, about four fifths of them singletons. Each donor was nominally healthy when sampled (though unrecorded immune exposures were likely). The chain carries TRBV7-8 and TRBJ1-6; weak D call: TRBD1 (6 bases). The sequencing sample was made of PBMCs. This receptor was taken from a woman between 18 and 29 years old in good health and CMV-seronegative. The CDR3 DNA follows: TGTGCCAGCAGCGGAAACAGGGTACTAAATTCACCCCTCCACTTT. Translating it yields CASSGNRVLNSPLHF.